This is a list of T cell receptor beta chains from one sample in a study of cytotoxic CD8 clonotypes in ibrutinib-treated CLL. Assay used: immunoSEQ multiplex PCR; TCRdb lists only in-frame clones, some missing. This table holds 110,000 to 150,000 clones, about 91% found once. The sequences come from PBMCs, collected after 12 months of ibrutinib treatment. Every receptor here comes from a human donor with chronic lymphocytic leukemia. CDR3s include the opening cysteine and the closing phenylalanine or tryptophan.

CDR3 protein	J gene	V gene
CASSNTNSYEQYF	TRBJ2-7	TRBV19
CASSTRETQYF	TRBJ2-5	TRBV28
CASSGTGYGYTF	TRBJ1-2	TRBV28
CASSLQTSSDTDTQYF	TRBJ2-3	TRBV4-1
CASSEQEGSEQYF	TRBJ2-7	TRBV6-1
CASSYGLAGNEQFF	TRBJ2-1	TRBV5-1
CASRQGNQPQHF	TRBJ1-5	TRBV27
CASSKLGAHEQYF	TRBJ2-7	TRBV6-6
CASSAGTGVHEQYF	TRBJ2-7	TRBV9
CASSIPRTWRTEAFF	TRBJ1-1	TRBV19
CAWSSGIETQYF	TRBJ2-5	TRBV30
CASSESVDEQYF	TRBJ2-7	TRBV10-2
CASSQDRGHGTQYF	TRBJ2-5	TRBV4-3
CASSLGRANTGELFF	TRBJ2-2	TRBV5-4
CASSVVSSGYNEQFF	TRBJ2-1	TRBV9
CASSYTSGGEADEQFF	TRBJ2-1	TRBV6-5
CASSLRGNEQYF	TRBJ2-7	TRBV27
CASSPGQGETQYF	TRBJ2-5	TRBV5-6
CASRGVGEYDRGQGNEQFF	TRBJ2-1	TRBV10-1
CSADDDRGTTEAFF	TRBJ1-1	TRBV29-1
CSFGISEGNIQYF	TRBJ2-4	TRBV29-1
CASSLRFVGAGYEQYF	TRBJ2-7	TRBV27
CASSLHGMAGLYGYTF	TRBJ1-2	TRBV7-8
CASTLDGNYEQYF	TRBJ2-7	TRBV2
CASSASSTGNQPQHF	TRBJ1-5	TRBV2
CASSLVLATGELFF	TRBJ2-2	TRBV5-1
CASSAGVNTGELFF	TRBJ2-2	TRBV9